The sequence of this T cell receptor (beta chain) was determined in a study of blood T cells in healthy people across ages. General observations from the study: A roughly linear fall in TCR beta diversity per million T cells was seen with increasing age. Naive T cell percentage showed a strong correlation with TCR beta diversity.

V was clipped by 2 bases and J by 3 bases, with 10 bases between them. The CDR3 is made up of 14 amino acids. With a J-beta primer mix and a sample-barcoded 5' primer, a second PCR ran 7 to 11 cycles. TCRdb processed the 5' RACE reads anew with MiXCR; each CDR3 protein has one entry. The repertoire includes a few hundred thousand distinct CDR3 sequences, 25% to 30% of them detected once, and under 20% sits in the top ten. A note on this clonotype: The antigen is unknown.

This chain joins TRBV12-3 or TRBV12-4 and TRBJ2-5; TRBD2 is a possible D gene (6 bases). The receptor was derived from a woman between 70 and 85 years old in good health. The specimen sequenced was blood. The chain's CDR3 is CASSLRVAEETQYF. CDR3 DNA: TGTGCCAGCAGTTTAAGGGTAGCGGAAGAGACCCAGTACTTC.